These T cell receptor beta chains were read from a single sample in a study of radiotherapy plus CTLA-4 blockade in lung cancer. The table came from immunoSEQ multiplex PCR; TCRdb's copy has only in-frame clones and leaves some out. The table includes 60,000 to 85,000 clones, approximately 86% detected once. The source was peripheral blood, collected from a patient treated with radiotherapy plus ipilimumab. All receptors derive from a human donor with non-small cell lung cancer who had stable disease on radiotherapy plus ipilimumab. Both conserved end residues are part of each CDR3. Each record gives: clone size, V gene, J gene, D gene, CDR3 DNA, CDR3 protein. A D gene is named only where the DNA matches it firmly. Clone size is not always given. Where it is, it says once, few, many or a class for expanded clones.

.	TRBV28	TRBJ1-1	TRBD1	TGTGCCAGCAGCCGGGACAGGGTGAACACTGAAGCTTTCTTT	CASSRDRVNTEAFF
.	TRBV18	TRBJ2-5	.	TGTGCCAGCTCACCACCGGCGGTACAAGAGACCCAGTACTTC	CASSPPAVQETQYF
.	TRBV28	TRBJ2-6	.	TGTGCCAGCAGCTCCCAAGGAACTGGGGCCAACGTCCTGACTTTC	CASSSQGTGANVLTF
.	TRBV5-6	TRBJ1-2	TRBD1	TGTGCCAGCAGCTTGGAAATCACGGGACAGGGGCACTATGGCTACACCTTC	CASSLEITGQGHYGYTF
.	TRBV2	TRBJ1-2	TRBD1	TGTGCCAGCAGGGTACCGAAAGGACAGGGGGACGTTAACTATGGCTACACCTTC	CASRVPKGQGDVNYGYTF
.	TRBV5-1	TRBJ2-7	TRBD2	TGCGCCAGCAGCACCGGACTAGCGGGAGAATACGAGCAGTACTTC	CASSTGLAGEYEQYF
few	TRBV14	TRBJ1-5	TRBD1	TGTGCCAGCAGCTTTGGACAGGCTGGTCCCCAGCATTTT	CASSFGQAGPQHF
.	TRBV18	TRBJ2-7	.	TGTGCCAGCTCACCCGACAGACGCGAGCAGTACTTC	CASSPDRREQYF
.	TRBV9	TRBJ1-4	.	TGTGCCAGCAGCGTCGGGAGCCCCCGGGATGAAAAACTGTTTTTT	CASSVGSPRDEKLFF
.	TRBV6-6	TRBJ2-2	.	TGTGCCAGCAGTTACCGCGATTACAGGACCGGGGAGCTGTTTTTT	CASSYRDYRTGELFF
.	TRBV6-5	TRBJ2-1	TRBD1	TGTGCCAGCAGTTACTCGGACAGGGGGCTTTACAATGAGCAGTTCTTC	CASSYSDRGLYNEQFF
.	TRBV5-5	TRBJ2-7	.	TGTGCCAGCAGCTTGGGCAGGGACCACGAGCAGTACTTC	CASSLGRDHEQYF
few	TRBV6-1	TRBJ2-7	.	TGTGCCAGCAGTGAAGCCGCCGCGCGCGAGCAGTACTTC	CASSEAAAREQYF
.	TRBV28	TRBJ2-1	TRBD1	TGTGCCAGCAAGCCAGGGGGATACAATGAGCAGTTCTTC	CASKPGGYNEQFF
.	TRBV5-1	TRBJ2-7	TRBD2	TGCGCCAGCAGCTTGACAGCGGGGGCCTCCTACGAGCAGTACTTC	CASSLTAGASYEQYF
.	TRBV18	TRBJ1-4	.	TGTGCCAGCTCACCGCCGGAGGGTCGGGAAAAACTGTTTTTT	CASSPPEGREKLFF
.	TRBV5-1	TRBJ2-1	TRBD1	TGCGCCAGCAGCTTGGGGGACAGGCCCTACAATGAGCAGTTCTTC	CASSLGDRPYNEQFF
.	TRBV28	TRBJ1-3	.	TGTGCCAGCACCGAGCGGGGGAGGCTGGGAAACACCATATATTTT	CASTERGRLGNTIYF
.	TRBV4-1	TRBJ1-1	.	TGCGCCAGCAGCGCCGGAAGTCTCAACACTGAAGCTTTCTTT	CASSAGSLNTEAFF
few	TRBV10-3	TRBJ2-7	.	TGTGCCATCAGTGAATTTGGGGAGCAGTACTTC	CAISEFGEQYF
.	TRBV28	TRBJ2-1	.	TGTGCCAGCAGTTTTATTGCGCGTGAGCAGTTCTTC	CASSFIAREQFF
.	TRBV6-5	TRBJ1-4	.	TGTGCCAGCAGTTATTATATTGCAACTAATGAAAAACTGTTTTTT	CASSYYIATNEKLFF
.	TRBV2	TRBJ1-4	TRBD1	TGTGCCAGCAGCGGCCGGGACAGGGGGCGCGTAGATGAAAAACTGTTTTTT	CASSGRDRGRVDEKLFF
.	TRBV29-1	TRBJ1-5	.	TGCAGCGTTGTCTGGGGGCTCAATCAGCCCCAGCATTTT	CSVVWGLNQPQHF
few	TRBV6-1	TRBJ2-7	TRBD1	TGTGCCAGCAGTCCCGGGACAGGGAACGGCGAGCAGTACTTC	CASSPGTGNGEQYF
few	TRBV5-5	TRBJ2-7	.	TGTGCCAGCAGCTTGGAGGATTGGAACTACGAGCAGTACTTC	CASSLEDWNYEQYF
few	TRBV28	TRBJ1-6	TRBD1	TGTGCCAGCAGTCGGGACAGGAATTCACCCCTCCACTTT	CASSRDRNSPLHF
once	TRBV28	TRBJ2-7	TRBD1	TGTGCCAGCAGCGATTCCGGGACAGGGACCTACGAGCAGTACTTC	CASSDSGTGTYEQYF
.	TRBV6-1	TRBJ2-5	.	TGTGCCAGCAGTGAATCTGAGGGGGAGACCCAGTACTTC	CASSESEGETQYF
.	TRBV18	TRBJ2-7	TRBD2	TGTGCCAGCTCCTCAGAGGCGGGAGGGTGGCGAGAGCAGTACTTC	CASSSEAGGWREQYF
.	TRBV5-1	TRBJ1-2	TRBD1	TGCGCCAGCAGCCCGGGGACAGGGTCGGGGAACTATGGCTACACCTTC	CASSPGTGSGNYGYTF